The entry that follows covers one T cell receptor beta chain sequence. The source of the sample is a study of technical replicates of blood from a few donors. Clones were read by immunoSEQ multiplex PCR, and TCRdb kept only the in-frame ones, dropping some. The data hold 72,000 or so clones, with 85% to 95% observed a single time. CDR1 and CDR2 from the germline V gene are SQVTM and ANQGSEA. The germline V and J ends were trimmed by 8 bases and 6 bases, with 13 bases remaining between them. This CDR3 spans 11 amino acids. The receptor comes from a human donor in good health. Material: T cells isolated from PBMCs. The V and J genes are TRBV29-1 and TRBJ1-2; weak D call: TRBD1 (6 bases). The CDR3 sequence is CSQGGGNGYTF. The CDR3 nucleotides are TGCAGCCAGGGAGGGGGAAATGGCTACACCTTC.